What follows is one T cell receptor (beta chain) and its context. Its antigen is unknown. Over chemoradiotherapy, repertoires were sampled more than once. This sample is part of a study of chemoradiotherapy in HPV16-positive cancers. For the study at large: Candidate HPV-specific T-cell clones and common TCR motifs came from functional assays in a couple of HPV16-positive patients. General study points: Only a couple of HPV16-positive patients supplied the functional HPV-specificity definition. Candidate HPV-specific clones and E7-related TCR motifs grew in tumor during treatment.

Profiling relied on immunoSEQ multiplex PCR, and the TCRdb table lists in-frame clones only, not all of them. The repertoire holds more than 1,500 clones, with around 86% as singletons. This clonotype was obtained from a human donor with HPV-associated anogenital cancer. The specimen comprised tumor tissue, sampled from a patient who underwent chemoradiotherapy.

CDR3 sequence (DNA): TGTGCCAGCAGCCGGGACAGAAGAAATAATTCACCCCTCCACTTT. Protein: CASSRDRRNNSPLHF. The chain joins TRBV11-1 to TRBJ1-6, with 7 bases aligning to TRBD1. Trimming cost V 5 bases and J 5 bases; bases outside gene matches: 6. The germline gives CDR1 SGHAT, CDR2 FQDESV (reference sequence). This CDR3 is 15 amino acids long.